This T cell receptor beta chain was sequenced in a study of blood T cell repertoires in COVID-19. Study in general: The United States, Italy and Spain supplied acute and convalescent COVID-19 samples. PBMCs, B-cell-depleted T cells, or T cells provided the cDNA or gDNA that made up the material.

In the original processing: Researchers report that nucleated cell counts were estimated from reference gene primer amplification. Repertoires were generated with immunoSEQ multiplex PCR, while TCRdb's copy carries only in-frame clones and drops some. V and J calls plus clone size are reproduced from that table; the DNA served to infer D and trimming. The table lists fewer than 200,000 clones, about 89% of them singletons, with approximately 2.1% in the top ten. Trimming took 8 bases from V and 9 from J, leaving 23 bases between them. The germline V gene encodes CDR1 MDHEN and CDR2 SYDVKM. This CDR3 is built from 15 residues.

The chain has TRBV28 and TRBJ1-5, with D maybe TRBD1 (6 bases). The sequenced material came from peripheral blood. The TCR comes from a man between 18 and 29 years old who had recovered from COVID-19. In DNA, the CDR3 is TGTGCCAGCGGCCTTCAGACAGGCCCCGGTAGGCCCCAGCATTTT. Translating it yields CASGLQTGPGRPQHF.